These 18 T cell receptor beta chains were all obtained from the same sample, sequenced in a study of a mutant IDH1 vaccine in newly diagnosed glioma. Clones were read by immunoSEQ multiplex PCR, and TCRdb kept only the in-frame ones, dropping some. Among about 26,000 clones listed, roughly 80% were seen once. This sample's time point: week 5, during vaccination. Doses consisted of 300 ug of mutant IDH1 20-mer peptide each, paired with topical imiquimod. Antigens of these TCRs are unknown. The specimen comprised PBMCs, sampled from a glioma patient whose treatment included an IDH1 peptide vaccine. These receptor sequences come from a man aged 40-55 years with glioma. Some clones in this sample may be carry-over from other donors' samples.

This clone was counted once. The chain joins TRBV4-1 to TRBJ2-7; D gene uncertain. The germline gives CDR1 MGHRA, CDR2 YSYEKL. The CDR3 totals 14 residues. V was clipped by 0 bases and J by 6 bases, with 12 bases between them. DNA for the CDR3: TGCGCCAGCAGCCAAGAAAGGTATAAAATCGAGCAGTACTTC. Translation gives CASSQERYKIEQYF.

The CDR3 nucleotides read TGTGCCAGCTCCCCGACAGGGGGCCAGGCACCCGAGCAGTACTTC. Encoded protein: CASSPTGGQAPEQYF. The rearrangement joins TRBV18 to TRBJ2-7, with 10 bases fitting TRBD1. Trimming removed 6 bases from V and 6 bases from J; junction bases left unmatched: 11. This CDR3 is built from 15 residues. The V gene's germline CDR1 is KGHSH and CDR2 LQKENI.

The rearrangement uses TRBV7-2 and TRBJ2-7, with 9 bases fitting TRBD2. The CDR3 runs 14 residues. Germline V gene lookup returns CDR1 SGHTA and CDR2 FQGNSA. The V segment lost 5 bases and the J segment 4 bases; nucleotides outside the gene matches: 6. As DNA, the CDR3 is TGTGCCAGCAGCCCTAGCGGGGATCTTTACGAGCAGTACTTC. Encoded protein: CASSPSGDLYEQYF.

V gene TRBV30 combines with J gene TRBJ1-2, with D possibly TRBD1 on 6 matching bases. Germline loops: CDR1 GTSNPN, CDR2 SVGIG (reference sequence). This CDR3 region has 12 residues. V lost 4 bases and J 4 bases, leaving 10 bases between the germline ends. Here the CDR3 DNA reads TGTGCCTGGAAGGGGGAAGTCTATGGCTACACCTTC. This translates into CAWKGEVYGYTF.

This chain uses TRBV2 with TRBJ2-7; D not resolved. Germline V gene lookup returns CDR1 SNHLY and CDR2 FYNNEI. The V end was cut by 5 bases, the J end by 3 bases, with 11 bases between. CDR3 length: 13 amino acids. CDR3 in DNA: TGTGCCAGCAGTAGGGATCCTCTCTACGAGCAGTACTTC. Translation: CASSRDPLYEQYF. The full variable domain, completed using reference TRBV2 and TRBJ2-7, is EPEVTQTPSHQVTQMGQEVILRCVPISNHLYFYWYRQILGQKVEFLVSFYNNEISEKSEIFDDQFSVERPDGSNFTLKIRSTKLEDSAMYFCASSRDPLYEQYFGPGTRLTVT.

The table lists this clone with a count of one. The chain recombines TRBV7-2 with TRBJ2-7; 8 bases agree with TRBD1. This CDR3 is 13 amino acids long. V shed 5 bases, J shed 6 bases, and the junction held 6 bases outside the gene matches. Per germline, CDR1 SGHTA and CDR2 FQGNSA. The CDR3 DNA is TGTGCCAGCAGCACCTCGACAGGGGCCGAGCAGTACTTC. Encoded protein: CASSTSTGAEQYF.

J is TRBJ1-1 and V is TRBV2, with D maybe TRBD1 (5 bases). Germline V gene lookup returns CDR1 SNHLY and CDR2 FYNNEI. Trimming shortened V by 2 bases and J by 4 bases, and 11 bases separated the two germline ends. The CDR3 covers 14 residues. CDR3: CASSERQGSTEAFF. Written as DNA, the CDR3 is TGTGCCAGCAGTGAACGTCAGGGAAGCACTGAAGCTTTCTTT.

This clone was seen more than once but under ten times. Other DNA sequences from this sample encode an identical CDR3 as well. The rearrangement uses TRBV30 and TRBJ1-2; the D is unclear. The CDR3 is made up of 14 amino acids. Germline loops: CDR1 GTSNPN, CDR2 SVGIG (reference sequence). The germline V and J ends were trimmed by 2 bases and 1 base, with 11 bases remaining between them. The CDR3 protein is CAWSLLGRNYGYTF. Written as DNA, the CDR3 is TGTGCCTGGAGTCTACTAGGGCGTAACTATGGCTACACCTTC.

The J gene is TRBJ1-2, the V gene TRBV27; TRBD1 matches at 7 bases. The ends lost 2 bases at V and 7 bases at J; junction bases unmatched: 4. Germline loops: CDR1 MNHEY, CDR2 SMNVEV (reference sequence). This CDR3 is built from 13 residues. CDR3 sequence: CASSLGRQGGYTF. The DNA for the CDR3 is TGTGCCAGCAGTTTAGGGAGACAGGGTGGCTACACCTTC.

The gene calls are TRBV7-9 and TRBJ2-7; TRBD1 aligns across 12 bases. CDR1 is SEHNR, CDR2 FQNEAQ, per germline (reference sequence). The CDR3 runs 15 residues. The V gene end was trimmed by 5 bases and the J gene end by 7 bases; junction bases not matched to a gene: 9. This CDR3 reads CASSHRDRGREEQYF. As DNA, the CDR3 is TGTGCCAGCAGCCATAGGGACAGGGGGCGAGAGGAGCAGTACTTC.

The CDR3 DNA follows: TGTGCCAGCAGCCCCGGACAGGGGGACTATGGCTACACCTTC. Protein sequence: CASSPGQGDYGYTF. The chain employs TRBV6-6 and TRBJ1-2; 10 bases are shared with TRBD1. Trimming at V came to 6 bases and at J to 3 bases, leaving 4 bases not matched to a gene. The CDR3 covers 14 residues. From germline, CDR1 is MNHNY and CDR2 SVGAGI (reference sequence).

CDR3 residues: CASSWGVEYGYTF. As DNA, the CDR3 is TGTGCCAGCAGCTGGGGGGTTGAATACGGCTACACCTTC. V gene TRBV7-8 combines with J gene TRBJ1-2; D possibly corresponds to TRBD1 (5 bases). Germline CDR1 SGHVS, CDR2 FQNEAQ. The V gene lost 4 bases and the J gene lost 8 bases, with 14 bases spanning the gap. The CDR3 sequence is 13 residues long.

V usage is TRBV4-2 and J usage is TRBJ2-7; tentatively, D is TRBD1 (6 bases). The CDR3 extends over 14 amino acids. Germline CDR1 reads LGHNA; CDR2 reads YNFKEQ. The germline V and J ends were trimmed by 2 bases and 3 bases, with 11 bases remaining between them. The CDR3: CASSQTRTDYEQYF. CDR3 coding DNA: TGTGCCAGCAGCCAAACCCGGACAGACTACGAGCAGTACTTC.

This clone has more than one count but fewer than ten. This chain joins TRBV7-9 and TRBJ2-7, with 8 bases fitting TRBD1. Germline loops: CDR1 SEHNR, CDR2 FQNEAQ (reference sequence). J was trimmed by 5 bases and V by 6 bases; bases with no gene match: 6. The CDR3 contains 13 residues. This CDR3 reads CASSQGAYNEQYF. In DNA form, the CDR3 reads TGTGCCAGCAGTCAGGGGGCGTATAACGAGCAGTACTTC.

The sample holds one count of this clone. The J gene is TRBJ1-2, the V gene TRBV14; TRBD1 is a possible D gene (6 bases). This CDR3 is built from 15 residues. V lost 0 bases and J lost 6, with 14 bases in between. Germline CDR1 SGHDN, CDR2 FVKESK. The DNA for the CDR3 is TGTGCCAGCAGCCAAGAATCGATAGGGGGTAATGGCTACACCTTC. It translates to CASSQESIGGNGYTF.

The genes are TRBV10-3 and TRBJ1-1, with 8 nucleotides matching TRBD1. CDR1 and CDR2 (germline): ENHRY, SYGVKD. The CDR3 is 14 amino acids. V lost 6 bases to trimming and J lost 1 base; unmatched junction nucleotides: 4. Here the CDR3 reads CAIRGTGSNTEAFF. CDR3 sequence (DNA): TGTGCCATCAGGGGGACAGGATCGAACACTGAAGCTTTCTTT.

The rearrangement joins TRBV30 to TRBJ1-2; D not resolved. The germline CDR1 and CDR2 sequences are GTSNPN and SVGIG (reference sequence). Trimming shortened V by 3 bases and J by 7 bases, and 9 bases separated the two germline ends. The length of the CDR3 is 11 residues. The CDR3 protein is CAWRAGSGYTF. The CDR3 DNA sequence: TGTGCCTGGAGGGCTGGCAGTGGCTACACCTTC.

V and J are TRBV6-5 and TRBJ1-2; D possibly corresponds to TRBD1 (5 bases). The CDR3 contains 16 residues. CDR1 MNHEY and CDR2 SVGAGI come from the germline V gene. V was clipped by 4 bases and J by 1 base, with 16 bases between them. The chain's CDR3 is CASSSRGDAFNYGYTF. The DNA of the CDR3 is TGTGCCAGCAGTTCCCGGGGCGACGCTTTTAACTATGGCTACACCTTC.